Listed below are T cell receptor beta chains from one sample, sequenced in a study of beta chain features in type 1 diabetes. The assay was immunoSEQ multiplex PCR, and TCRdb's table has in-frame clones only and misses some. The sample has more than 250,000 clones, roughly 20% seen once; the top ten hold 0.025% to 0.035%. The specimen was naive CD4+ T cells from blood. All receptors come from a middle-aged woman with type 1 diabetes. The CDR3 runs from the conserved cysteine through the conserved F or W. A D gene is named only where the DNA matches it firmly. Rows give clone size only sometimes, using once, few, many, or a class for an expanded clone.

v_gene	abundance	j_gene	d_gene	CDR3nt	CDR3aa
TRBV6-5	.	TRBJ2-3	.	TGTGCCAGCAGTTACCCAGGCAGCACAGATACGCAGTATTTT	CASSYPGSTDTQYF
TRBV25-1	few	TRBJ2-5	TRBD1	TGTGCCAGCAGTGCCATGACAGGGGGCGAGGAGACCCAGTACTTC	CASSAMTGGEETQYF
TRBV28	few	TRBJ2-3	.	TGTGCCAGCAGTTTATCCGGGTCAGATACGCAGTATTTT	CASSLSGSDTQYF
TRBV30	few	TRBJ2-3	TRBD1	TGTGCCTGGAGTCGGCAGGGGGCAGATACGCAGTATTTT	CAWSRQGADTQYF
TRBV18	few	TRBJ2-7	.	TGTGCCAGCTCACCCCAACAGGGTGGCGAGCAGTACTTC	CASSPQQGGEQYF
TRBV6-5	.	TRBJ2-5	.	TGTGCCAGCAGTTACCGGGAGATAGGAGAGACCCAGTACTTC	CASSYREIGETQYF
TRBV2	.	TRBJ1-1	TRBD1	TGTGCCAGCATAGGGACAGCTTTGAACACTGAAGCTTTCTTT	CASIGTALNTEAFF
TRBV7-8	.	TRBJ1-2	.	TGTGCCAGCAGCTCCCTTACAGGGATGGGCTATGGCTACACCTTC	CASSSLTGMGYGYTF
TRBV5-1	few	TRBJ2-1	TRBD2	TGCGCCAGCAGCTTCAGACTAGCGTTTTCATACAATGAGCAGTTCTTC	CASSFRLAFSYNEQFF
TRBV28	.	TRBJ2-6	TRBD1	TGTGCCAGCAGTTTGCAGGGGGCGAGCTCTGGGGCCAACGTCCTGACTTTC	CASSLQGASSGANVLTF
TRBV15	.	TRBJ2-1	.	TGTGCCACCACGCGGGACTCCTACAATGAGCAGTTCTTC	CATTRDSYNEQFF
TRBV5-4	.	TRBJ2-5	TRBD2	TGTGCCAGCAGCCGCACTAGCGCCGGCCAAGAGACCCAGTACTTC	CASSRTSAGQETQYF
TRBV5-1	few	TRBJ1-2	.	TGCGCCAGCAGCTTGGACGAATGGACAGTGGGGACTAACTATGGCTACACCTTC	CASSLDEWTVGTNYGYTF
TRBV19	few	TRBJ1-5	TRBD1	TGTGCCAGTATGGCCGCCGGGACAGGAGGCAATCAGCCCCAGCATTTT	CASMAAGTGGNQPQHF
TRBV29-1	.	TRBJ2-3	.	TGCAGCGTTGGGGGCGGCCTCCAACTAGATACGCAGTATTTT	CSVGGGLQLDTQYF
TRBV6-5	.	TRBJ2-1	TRBD2	TGTGCCAGCAGTTACGCTGGGACTAGCGGGAGGGATGAGCAGTTCTTC	CASSYAGTSGRDEQFF
TRBV28	.	TRBJ2-4	.	TGTGCCAGCAGCAGAGGCGGGGCAGCCAAAAACATTCAGTACTTC	CASSRGGAAKNIQYF
TRBV19	few	TRBJ1-2	TRBD1	TGTGCCAGTAGTACAGGGGGCGGCTATGGCTACACCTTC	CASSTGGGYGYTF
TRBV29-1	.	TRBJ2-7	TRBD2	TGCAGCGTTGAAACTAGCGGGGCTTATTTATCCTACGAGCAGTACTTC	CSVETSGAYLSYEQYF
TRBV29-1	few	TRBJ2-5	TRBD1	TGCAGCGTAGACATCGGACAGGGACGGGAGACCCAGTACTTC	CSVDIGQGRETQYF
TRBV6-5	.	TRBJ1-2	TRBD1	TGTGCCAGCAGGGACAGGGGAAATGGCTACACCTTC	CASRDRGNGYTF
TRBV30	.	TRBJ1-1	.	TGTGCCTGGTGCAGGGGTCTGAACACTGAAGCTTTCTTT	CAWCRGLNTEAFF
TRBV5-4	.	TRBJ1-1	TRBD1	TGTGCCAGCAGCCCGGGACAGATAAACACTGAAGCTTTCTTT	CASSPGQINTEAFF
TRBV7-2	few	TRBJ2-2	TRBD1	TGTGCCAGCAGCTTGCGACAGGGTTTGGCCGGGGAGCTGTTTTTT	CASSLRQGLAGELFF
TRBV7-9	few	TRBJ2-5	TRBD2	TGTGCCAGCAGCTCCCTTAGGGCTAGCGGCCAAGAGACCCAGTACTTC	CASSSLRASGQETQYF
TRBV30	.	TRBJ2-7	.	TGTGCCTGGCTAAACGAATACGAGCAGTACTTC	CAWLNEYEQYF
TRBV4-1	few	TRBJ1-6	TRBD1	TGCGCCAGCAGCCACAGACAGGGCAGCTCCTATAATTCACCCCTCCACTTT	CASSHRQGSSYNSPLHF
TRBV4-3	.	TRBJ2-5	TRBD2	TGCGCCAGCAGCCAAGGCGGACTAGCGGGAGGGATCCAGTACTTC	CASSQGGLAGGIQYF
TRBV6-5	few	TRBJ2-7	.	TGTGCCAGCAGTTACTCCGCAGCGCTAGCCTACGAGCAGTACTTC	CASSYSAALAYEQYF
TRBV5-6	.	TRBJ1-2	.	TGTGCCAGCAGAAGTTCGACATTGCCCTACTATGGCTACACCTTC	CASRSSTLPYYGYTF
TRBV30	.	TRBJ1-1	TRBD1	TGTGCCTGGAGAAGACAGGGGGCGAACACTGAAGCTTTCTTT	CAWRRQGANTEAFF
TRBV7-9	.	TRBJ2-1	TRBD1	TGTGCCAGCAGCCCGACAGGGGGGTCCTACAATGAGCAGTTCTTC	CASSPTGGSYNEQFF
TRBV27	few	TRBJ2-7	.	TGTGCCAGCAAAAAGAGCGGCCCGCACTACGAGCAGTACTTC	CASKKSGPHYEQYF
TRBV29-1	.	TRBJ2-5	.	TGCAGCGTTGGGGCCTCACGAGAGACCCAGTACTTC	CSVGASRETQYF
TRBV7-2	.	TRBJ2-3	TRBD2	TGTGCCAGCAGCCTCGGGAGGGATACGCAGTATTTT	CASSLGRDTQYF
TRBV9	.	TRBJ1-1	TRBD1	TGTGCCAGCAGCGTAGCTCAGGGGGCGGGCACTGAAGCTTTCTTT	CASSVAQGAGTEAFF
TRBV5-1	.	TRBJ2-5	.	TGCGCCAGCAGCTTGTTTCAGGGTCAAGAGACCCAGTACTTC	CASSLFQGQETQYF
TRBV29-1	few	TRBJ1-5	.	TGCAGCGTTGAAGGGGTAGGGGGTCAGCCCCAGCATTTT	CSVEGVGGQPQHF
TRBV6-5	few	TRBJ1-2	.	TGTGCCAGCAGTTATTCGCCAGGGGATTATGGCTACACCTTC	CASSYSPGDYGYTF
TRBV5-4	few	TRBJ2-3	TRBD2	TGTGCCAGCAGCTTCGGAGATAGCGGGTCAACCGAGACGCAGTATTTT	CASSFGDSGSTETQYF
TRBV30	few	TRBJ2-5	TRBD1	TGTGCCTGGAGTGTACTCACAGGGGGCGGAAAGACCCAGTACTTC	CAWSVLTGGGKTQYF
TRBV5-4	.	TRBJ2-7	.	TGTGCCAGCAGCCTTGACTCCCGCTCCTACGAGCAGTACTTC	CASSLDSRSYEQYF
TRBV18	once	TRBJ2-5	.	TGTGCCAGCTCACCATGGAGGGGAGAGACCCAGTACTTC	CASSPWRGETQYF
TRBV7-8	.	TRBJ1-1	.	TGTGCCAGCAGCTTAGTCGCGCCTGAAGCTTTCTTT	CASSLVAPEAFF
TRBV5-4	.	TRBJ1-2	TRBD1	TGTGCCAGCAGTCTACAGGGGGACTATGGCTACACCTTC	CASSLQGDYGYTF
TRBV28	.	TRBJ2-1	.	TGTGCCAGCAGTGGGGAGTACAATGAGCAGTTCTTC	CASSGEYNEQFF
TRBV29-1	.	TRBJ2-5	TRBD1	TGCAGCGTTGAGACAGGGCAAGAGACCCAGTACTTC	CSVETGQETQYF
TRBV7-9	few	TRBJ1-2	.	TGTGCCAGCAGCCCCACCGGGACATTTAACTATGGCTACACCTTC	CASSPTGTFNYGYTF
TRBV9	.	TRBJ1-6	TRBD1	TGTGCCAGCAGCCCGCAGGGGGACTCTCGCTATAATTCACCCCTCCACTTT	CASSPQGDSRYNSPLHF
TRBV9	.	TRBJ1-1	.	TGTGCCAGCAGCGTAGACGCCCGGGTAGGTGAAGCTTTCTTT	CASSVDARVGEAFF
TRBV14	few	TRBJ2-3	TRBD2	TGTGCCAGCAGCCCAAGCGGGAGAGGCTCAGATACGCAGTATTTT	CASSPSGRGSDTQYF
TRBV9	.	TRBJ2-7	.	TGTGCCAGCAGCGCGAACAGCAACCCCACCTACGAGCAGTACTTC	CASSANSNPTYEQYF
TRBV25-1	few	TRBJ2-5	TRBD2	TGTGCCAGCAGTGAAATGTCCCGACTAGCGTTGTACCAAGAGACCCAGTACTTC	CASSEMSRLALYQETQYF
TRBV4-3	few	TRBJ2-1	.	TGCGCCAGCAGCCAAGCAGATAATGAGCAGTTCTTC	CASSQADNEQFF
TRBV2	few	TRBJ2-3	TRBD2	TGTGCCAGCAGCGCTTCGGCGGGAGGGAGCACAGATACGCAGTATTTT	CASSASAGGSTDTQYF